This T cell receptor beta chain was sequenced in a study of T cells after yellow fever vaccination. On the study more broadly: CD3, CD45RA, CCR7 and CD95 guided sorting of the EM, EMRA, CM and Tscm memory subsets. Any fraction with a low cell number was prepared using SMART-Seq v4 Ultra Low Input.

The germline gives CDR1 MGHRA, CDR2 YSYEKL. The CDR3 totals 16 residues. V lost 3 bases and J lost 7; bases outside the gene matches: 11. This clonotype occurred many times. By 5'RACE template switching, TCR cDNA was produced, with a universal primer site and UMIs added in the process. TCRdb processed the 5' RACE reads anew with MiXCR; each CDR3 protein has one entry. Of about 10,000 distinct CDR3 sequences listed, roughly 4.8% were seen once; the top ten hold 1.6%. The sample here was PBMCs, either bulk or a sorted T-cell subset (CD4+, CD8+, memory, or dextramer-sorted; not recorded which), taken roughly 15 days after the first yellow fever vaccination. The source of this sequence is a man younger than 35 who received the YFV17D yellow fever vaccine. V and J are TRBV4-1 and TRBJ1-1; 10 bases match TRBD1. The CDR3 region is CASSHGLGQGESEAFF. The CDR3 DNA reads TGCGCCAGCAGCCATGGTTTAGGACAGGGGGAGAGTGAAGCTTTCTTT.